The T cell receptor (beta chain) described here comes from a study of T cell changes during pregnancy in multiple sclerosis. The table came from immunoSEQ multiplex PCR; TCRdb's copy has only in-frame clones and leaves some out. The table lists 25,000 to 35,000 clones, just over 90% of them singletons, with about 4.5% in the top ten. CDR3 length equals 14 residues. V shed 3 bases and J 5 bases; nucleotides not matched to a gene: 3. The germline CDR1 and CDR2 sequences are MRHNA and SNTAGT. The chain is built from TRBV6-4 and TRBJ2-3; 9 bases fit TRBD2. This TCR was recovered from a female donor with multiple sclerosis, enrolled in a pregnancy study. The sample was CD8+ T cells from peripheral blood mononuclear cells, taken in the second trimester of pregnancy. CDR3 in DNA: TGTGCCAGCAGTGATGCGGGAGGGGGAGATACGCAGTATTTT. This gives the protein CASSDAGGGDTQYF.